The 25 T cell receptor beta chains below were found in one sample sequenced in a study of OX40 agonist ivuxolimab in advanced cancers. TCRdb keeps only in-frame clones here, not all; method: immunoSEQ multiplex PCR. The data hold more than 60,000 clones, with roughly 87% observed a single time. The specimen comprised CD4+ or CD8+ T cells sorted from blood, sampled in a trial of the OX40 agonist ivuxolimab. These receptors all come from an adult with an advanced solid tumor such as melanoma, head and neck, liver or kidney cancer.

The chain uses TRBV7-3 and TRBJ1-2; D possibly corresponds to TRBD1 (5 bases). The CDR3 covers 15 residues. Per the germline V gene, CDR1 is SGHTA and CDR2 is FQGTGA. V shed 3 bases and J shed 7 bases, with 18 bases lying between them. The chain's CDR3 is CASSFDGALKGGYTF. The DNA of the CDR3 is TGTGCCAGCAGCTTTGACGGGGCCTTAAAGGGTGGCTACACCTTC.

The rearrangement uses TRBV28 and TRBJ1-2; D is possibly TRBD1 (6 bases). Per germline, CDR1 MDHEN and CDR2 SYDVKM. V was pared by 6 bases and J by 8 bases, with 19 bases between. The CDR3 is 14 amino acids. The CDR3 DNA sequence: TGTGCCAGCAGGGCGCAGGGGCGAGTAGAGGGCTACACCTTC. Its translation: CASRAQGRVEGYTF.

The V and J genes are TRBV2 and TRBJ1-4; no reliable D call. Trimming removed 6 bases at V and 8 bases at J, with 7 bases between. Germline-derived CDR1 and CDR2 are SNHLY and FYNNEI. The CDR3 is 11 residues long. The CDR3 DNA follows: TGTGCCAGCAGCCTAAAGGAAAAACTGTTTTTT. It codes for CASSLKEKLFF.

The rearrangement joins TRBV29-1 to TRBJ2-5; possibly TRBD1 for D (6 bases). CDR1 and CDR2 from the germline V gene are SQVTM and ANQGSEA. The CDR3 consists of 13 residues. The ends were cut back, 4 bases at V and 1 base at J, with 10 bases in the middle. DNA for the CDR3: TGCAGCGTTGGGGGGCGTTTCCAAGAGACCCAGTACTTC. Its protein product is CSVGGRFQETQYF.

The rearrangement joins TRBV5-8 to TRBJ2-1; TRBD1 is a possible D gene (5 bases). Germline values: CDR1 SGHTS, CDR2 YDEGEE. The V gene lost 1 base and the J gene lost 7 bases, with 15 bases spanning the gap. The CDR3 has 15 amino acids. The CDR3 sequence is CASSLTGISSNEQFF. For the CDR3, the DNA is TGTGCCAGCAGCTTGACAGGTATATCAAGTAATGAGCAGTTCTTC.

This clone occurred a few times. The DNA of the CDR3 is TGTGCCAGCAGTCCCCCTCAGAGCCTCTCCTACGAGCAGTACTTC. Residues: CASSPPQSLSYEQYF. The chain links TRBV28 to TRBJ2-7; no firm D call. V was trimmed by 5 bases and J by 0 bases, leaving 14 bases between them. There are 15 residues in the CDR3. Germline CDR1 reads MDHEN; CDR2 reads SYDVKM.

To note about this clone: Germline is not matched at one junction end, which may reflect a read error. The same CDR3 can be traced to other DNA sequences in this sample. The chain employs TRBV6-5 and TRBJ1-1; D gene ambiguous. Germline CDR1 MNHEY, CDR2 SVGAGI. This CDR3 contains 14 residues. CDR3 coding DNA: TGTGCCAGCAGCTACTCGGGTGTGAACACTGAAGCTTTCTTT. Protein sequence: CASSYSGVNTEAFF.

V is TRBV19 and J is TRBJ2-1; 13 bases are shared with TRBD2. The CDR3 has 16 amino acids. The trim removed 4 bases at V and 8 bases at J, leaving 8 bases unmatched. CDR1 and CDR2 (germline): LNHDA, SQIVND (reference sequence). The CDR3 reads CASSTGTSGTWDEQFF. The CDR3 DNA follows: TGTGCCAGTAGTACCGGGACTAGCGGGACCTGGGATGAGCAGTTCTTC.

This clone was seen once. The chain is built from TRBV14 and TRBJ2-5, with a possible D match to TRBD1 (5 bases). The J call may be wrong; the DNA end is better matched by TRBJ2-7. Per the germline V gene, CDR1 is SGHDN and CDR2 is FVKESK. CDR3 length equals 13 residues. Here the CDR3 DNA reads TGTGCCAGCAGCCTGGTTCAGGGTTACGAGCAGTACTTC. Translating it yields CASSLVQGYEQYF.

The chain is built from TRBV15 and TRBJ2-2; D gene unclear. The CDR3 runs 12 residues. Germline-derived CDR1 and CDR2 are LNHNV and YYDKDF (reference sequence). V was clipped by 6 bases and J by 3 bases, with 5 bases between them. The CDR3 is CATRHYTGELFF. The CDR3 region has the DNA TGTGCCACCAGACACTACACCGGGGAGCTGTTTTTT.

The CDR3 loop reads CASSFSSNTGELFF. The CDR3 coding sequence is TGTGCCAGCAGCTTTTCATCAAACACCGGGGAGCTGTTTTTT. The chain couples TRBV7-2 to TRBJ2-2; D remains unclear. The CDR3 has 14 amino acids. Germline CDR1 reads SGHTA; CDR2 reads FQGNSA. Deletions cut 3 bases from V and 2 bases from J, with 7 bases between. Together with reference TRBV7-2 and TRBJ2-2, the CDR3 gives the full variable domain: GAGVSQSPSNKVTEKGKDVELRCDPISGHTALYWYRQSLGQGLEFLIYFQGNSAPDKSGLPSDRFSAERTGGSVSTLTIQRTQQEDSAVYLCASSFSSNTGELFFGEGSRLTVL.

The chain is built from TRBV20-1 and TRBJ2-1; D unclear. This CDR3 spans 10 amino acids. The ends were cut back, 7 bases at V and 6 bases at J, with 7 bases in the middle. Germline V gene sequence: CDR1 DFQATT, CDR2 SNEGSKA (reference sequence). The CDR3 loop is CSGVFNEQFF. CDR3 coding DNA: TGCAGTGGAGTGTTCAATGAGCAGTTCTTC.

This chain links TRBV18 with TRBJ1-5, with 7 positions matching TRBD1. After removal of 0 bases from V and 7 bases from J, the junction contained 6 bases not matched to a gene. Germline V gene lookup returns CDR1 KGHSH and CDR2 LQKENI. This CDR3 comprises 15 residues. Here the CDR3 reads CASSPPEGARQPQHF. DNA for the CDR3: TGTGCCAGCTCACCACCGGAGGGGGCGCGACAGCCCCAGCATTTT.

This clone appeared a single time. The rearrangement uses TRBV7-8 and TRBJ2-5; 7 nucleotides agree with TRBD2. There are 18 residues in the CDR3. CDR1 and CDR2 (germline): SGHVS, FQNEAQ. V lost 0 bases, J lost 5 bases, and 15 bases stayed unmatched. The CDR3 spells CASSLAHVTSPGRETQYF. The CDR3 DNA reads as TGTGCCAGCAGCTTAGCGCACGTGACTAGCCCTGGTAGGGAGACCCAGTACTTC. The full variable domain, in which reference TRBV7-8 and TRBJ2-5 provide the parts outside the CDR3, is GAGVSQSPRYKVAKRGQDVALRCDPISGHVSLFWYQQALGQGPEFLTYFQNEAQLDKSGLPSDRFFAERPEGSVSTLKIQRTQQEDSAVYLCASSLAHVTSPGRETQYFGPGTRLLVL.

The chain links TRBV7-8 to TRBJ2-7, with 7 bases fitting TRBD2. This CDR3 comprises 15 residues. Trimming took 1 base from V and 3 from J; bases not matched to a gene: 6. Germline V gene data show CDR1 as SGHVS and CDR2 as FQNEAQ. As DNA, the CDR3 is TGTGCCAGCAGCTTAGATGCGGGGGAACTCTACGAGCAGTACTTC. It specifies CASSLDAGELYEQYF.

CDR3 nucleotides: TGCGCCAGCAGCCGCGCACCGGGACAGAAAGAGACCCAGTACTTC. This encodes CASSRAPGQKETQYF. The rearrangement links TRBV4-1 to TRBJ2-5; 7 nucleotides agree with TRBD1. CDR1 is MGHRA and CDR2 is YSYEKL in the germline V gene. V lost 4 bases and J lost 3; bases outside the gene matches: 8. CDR3 length: 15 residues.

This clone was seen once. The chain is built from TRBV18 and TRBJ2-7, with TRBD2 matching 13 bases. The CDR3 runs to 18 residues. V gave up 2 bases and J gave up 6 bases; unmatched junction bases: 13. CDR1 KGHSH and CDR2 LQKENI come from the germline V gene. The CDR3 sequence is CASSPKSPGTSGTFEQYF. The CDR3 DNA sequence: TGTGCCAGCTCACCAAAAAGCCCCGGGACTAGCGGGACCTTCGAGCAGTACTTC. Filled out from reference TRBV18 and TRBJ2-7, the complete variable domain reads NAGVMQNPRHLVRRRGQEARLRCSPMKGHSHVYWYRQLPEEGLKFMVYLQKENIIDESGMPKERFSAEFPKEGPSILRIQQVVRGDSAAYFCASSPKSPGTSGTFEQYFGPGTRLTVT.

The chain combines TRBV28 with TRBJ1-4; 8 nucleotides match TRBD1. With 8 bases clipped from V and 0 bases from J, the junction kept 5 bases outside the gene matches. This CDR3 comprises 15 residues. Germline CDR1 reads MDHEN; CDR2 reads SYDVKM. For the CDR3, the DNA is TGTGCCAGCCGGGACAGGCTCACAACTAATGAAAAACTGTTTTTT. Its translation is CASRDRLTTNEKLFF.

The J gene is TRBJ1-1, the V gene TRBV27; D is perhaps TRBD1 (6 bases). This CDR3 contains 13 residues. The V gene's germline CDR1 is MNHEY and CDR2 SMNVEV (reference sequence). V was cut by 2 bases and J by 5 bases, with 9 bases left in between. The CDR3 DNA follows: TGTGCCAGCAGTTTAAGGGGGTATACTGAAGCTTTCTTT. This encodes CASSLRGYTEAFF.

The gene calls are TRBV2 and TRBJ2-5, with D maybe TRBD1 (5 bases). V dropped 11 bases and J dropped 5 bases, with 21 bases sitting between them. Looked up from germline, CDR1 is SNHLY and CDR2 is FYNNEI. The CDR3 sequence is 14 residues long. This CDR3 is CAGGRGAVGETQYF. In nucleotides, the CDR3 is TGTGCCGGCGGCCGTGGGGCGGTCGGGGAGACCCAGTACTTC.

The chain joins TRBV7-9 to TRBJ2-3, with TRBD2 identical over 12 bases. Per the germline V gene, CDR1 is SEHNR and CDR2 is FQNEAQ (reference sequence). This CDR3 region has 17 residues. The ends lost 1 base at V and 4 bases at J; junction bases unmatched: 6. CDR3 sequence reads: CASSLEGLAGGPDTQYF. CDR3 in DNA: TGTGCCAGCAGCTTAGAAGGGCTAGCGGGAGGGCCAGATACGCAGTATTTT.

This clone came up once. The rearrangement links TRBV19 to TRBJ1-5, with D unresolved. Germline V CDR1 and CDR2: LNHDA, SQIVND (reference sequence). This CDR3 is 15 amino acids long. Trimming took 5 bases from V and 0 from J, leaving 11 bases between them. The chain's CDR3 is CASSLPGSSNQPQHF. The CDR3 nucleotides read TGTGCCAGTAGTCTCCCTGGCTCTAGCAATCAGCCCCAGCATTTT.

In its sample, this clone was seen once. This chain connects TRBV6-1 to TRBJ2-5, with D perhaps matching TRBD1 (6 bases). The V and J ends lost 4 bases and 2 bases respectively, with 11 bases between them. Germline V CDR1 and CDR2: MNHNS, SASEGT. The CDR3 runs to 14 residues. The CDR3 region is CASSVWTEQETQYF. For the CDR3, the DNA is TGTGCCAGCAGTGTTTGGACAGAGCAAGAGACCCAGTACTTC.

The rearrangement joins TRBV4-1 to TRBJ2-1; 8 bases align to TRBD2. The CDR3 loop spans 16 amino acids. The trim removed 4 bases at V and 2 bases at J, leaving 7 bases unmatched. Germline values: CDR1 MGHRA, CDR2 YSYEKL. CDR3 in DNA: TGCGCCAGCAGCCCCCCCTCGACTAGCGCCTACAATGAGCAGTTCTTC. This translates into CASSPPSTSAYNEQFF.

The CDR3 protein is CASSPDSGIQYF. CDR3 coding DNA: TGTGCCAGCAGCCCCGATTCGGGCATTCAGTACTTC. V gene TRBV11-3 combines with J gene TRBJ2-4; D unclear. Per germline, CDR1 SGHNT and CDR2 YENEEA. The CDR3 has 12 amino acids. Trimming took 5 bases from V and 9 from J, leaving 11 bases between them.